This TCR beta chain was obtained from a study of T-cell reconstitution after alpha-beta-depleted transplantation in children. This sample's TCRbeta library carried unique molecular identifier barcodes. TCRdb re-called the PCR reads with MiXCR, one entry per CDR3 protein. In the table there are about 260,000 distinct CDR3 sequences, under 14% of which are singletons. The CDR3 consists of 15 residues. The V gene's germline CDR1 is SEHNR and CDR2 FQNEAQ (reference sequence). Trimming took 1 base from V and 3 from J; bases not matched to a gene: 3. This clonotype was picked up many times. The sequencing here drew on peripheral blood, taken 180 days after TCRalphabeta/CD19-depleted stem cell transplant. This sequence joins TRBV7-9 and TRBJ2-7; 10 bases line up with TRBD1. The origin of this receptor is a male patient between 2 and 10 years old who had a stem cell transplant for chronic granulomatous disease, so the T cells may come from the graft donor. CDR3 in amino acids: CASSLVGTGDYEQYF. The CDR3 DNA reads TGTGCCAGCAGCTTAGTTGGGACAGGGGACTACGAGCAGTACTTC.